This TCR beta chain emerged from a study of blood T cell repertoires in COVID-19. Across the whole study: Donors in Cohort 3 who had recovered were those with two negative PCRs, healthcare professional clearance, or resolution of their symptoms. Sample material is recorded as cDNA or gDNA derived from T cells, B-cell-depleted T cells, or PBMCs. Specimens from acute and convalescent COVID-19 originated in the United States, Italy and Spain.

V dropped 3 bases and J dropped 3; count of bases not matched to a gene: 10. Germline V lookup: CDR1 KGHSH, CDR2 LQKENI. This CDR3 region has 17 residues. Generated by immunoSEQ multiplex PCR, the TCRdb table keeps only in-frame clones and is missing some. Of some 160,000 clones in the sample, around 80% are singletons; the top ten hold around a fifth. Everyone who took part was roughly 18 to 89 years old, and they came from roughly 25 US areas. Sequencing used PBMCs or T cells enriched from blood (not recorded which). This receptor was identified in a woman between 65 and 79 years old in a cohort exposed to, infected with or recovered from COVID-19 (not recorded which). V usage is TRBV18 and J usage is TRBJ1-2; 10 bases fit TRBD1. CDR3 residues: CASSPTGTGVSDYGYTF. The CDR3 DNA reads TGTGCCAGCTCACCTACCGGGACAGGGGTATCGGACTATGGCTACACCTTC.